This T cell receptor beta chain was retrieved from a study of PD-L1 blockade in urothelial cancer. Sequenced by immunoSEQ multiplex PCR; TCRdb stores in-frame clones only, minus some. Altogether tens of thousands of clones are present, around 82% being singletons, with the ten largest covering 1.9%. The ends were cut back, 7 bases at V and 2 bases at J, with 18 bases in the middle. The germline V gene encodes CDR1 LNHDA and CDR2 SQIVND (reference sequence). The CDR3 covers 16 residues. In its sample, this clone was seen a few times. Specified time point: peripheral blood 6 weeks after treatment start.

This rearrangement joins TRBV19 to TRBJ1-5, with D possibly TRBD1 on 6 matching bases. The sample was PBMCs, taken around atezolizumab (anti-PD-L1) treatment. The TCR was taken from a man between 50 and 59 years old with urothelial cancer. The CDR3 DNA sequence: TGTGCCAGTAAAGGAGTGACAGGTGGTCGCAATCAGCCCCAGCATTTT. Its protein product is CASKGVTGGRNQPQHF.